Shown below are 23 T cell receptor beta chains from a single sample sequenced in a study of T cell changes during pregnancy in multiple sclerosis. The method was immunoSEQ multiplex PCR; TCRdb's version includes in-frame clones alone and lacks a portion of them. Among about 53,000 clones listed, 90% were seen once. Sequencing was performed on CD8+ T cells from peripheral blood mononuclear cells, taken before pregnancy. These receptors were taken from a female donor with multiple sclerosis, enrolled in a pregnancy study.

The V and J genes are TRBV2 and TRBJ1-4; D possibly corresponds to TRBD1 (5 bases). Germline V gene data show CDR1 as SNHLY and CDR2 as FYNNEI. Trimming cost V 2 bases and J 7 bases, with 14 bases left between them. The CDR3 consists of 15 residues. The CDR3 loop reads CASSEWRGRGEKLFF. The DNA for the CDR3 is TGTGCCAGCAGTGAATGGAGGGGCAGAGGTGAAAAACTGTTTTTT.

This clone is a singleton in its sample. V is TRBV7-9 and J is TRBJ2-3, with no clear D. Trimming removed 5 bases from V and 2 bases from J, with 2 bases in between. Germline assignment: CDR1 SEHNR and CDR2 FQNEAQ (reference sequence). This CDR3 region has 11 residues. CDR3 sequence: CASSLTDTQYF. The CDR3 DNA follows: TGTGCCAGCAGCCTCACAGATACGCAGTATTTT. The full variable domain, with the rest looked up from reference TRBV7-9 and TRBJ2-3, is DTGVSQNPRHKITKRGQNVTFRCDPISEHNRLYWYRQTLGQGPEFLTYFQNEAQLEKSRLLSDRFSAERPKGSFSTLEIQRTEQGDSAMYLCASSLTDTQYFGPGTRLTVL.

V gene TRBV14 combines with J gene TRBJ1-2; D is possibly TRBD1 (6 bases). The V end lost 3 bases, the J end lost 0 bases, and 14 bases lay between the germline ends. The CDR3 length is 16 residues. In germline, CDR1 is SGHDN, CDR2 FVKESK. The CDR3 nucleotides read TGTGCCAGCAGCCACGATAGGACAGCAGCTAACTATGGCTACACCTTC. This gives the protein CASSHDRTAANYGYTF.

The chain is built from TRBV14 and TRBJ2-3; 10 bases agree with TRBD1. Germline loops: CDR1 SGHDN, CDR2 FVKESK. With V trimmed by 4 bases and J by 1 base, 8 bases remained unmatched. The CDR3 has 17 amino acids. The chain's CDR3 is CASSPGQGRVGTDTQYF. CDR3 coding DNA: TGTGCCAGCAGCCCGGGACAGGGGCGCGTCGGCACAGATACGCAGTATTTT.

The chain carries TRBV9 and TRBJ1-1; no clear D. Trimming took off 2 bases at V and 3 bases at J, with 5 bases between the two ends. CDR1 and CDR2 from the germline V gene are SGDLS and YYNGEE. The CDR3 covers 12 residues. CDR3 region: CASSVGDTEAFF. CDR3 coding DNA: TGTGCCAGCAGCGTCGGGGACACTGAAGCTTTCTTT.

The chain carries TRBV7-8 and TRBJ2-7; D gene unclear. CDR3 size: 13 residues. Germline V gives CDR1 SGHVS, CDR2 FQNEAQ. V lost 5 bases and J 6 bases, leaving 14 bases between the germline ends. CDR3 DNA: TGTGCCAGCAGCCTAATGACGGGTAGCGAGCAGTACTTC. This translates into CASSLMTGSEQYF.

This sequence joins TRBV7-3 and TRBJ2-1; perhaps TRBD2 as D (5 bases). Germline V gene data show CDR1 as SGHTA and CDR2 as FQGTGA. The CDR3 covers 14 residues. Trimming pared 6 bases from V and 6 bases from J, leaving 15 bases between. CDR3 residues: CASSLSSAGNEQFF. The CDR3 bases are TGTGCCAGCAGTCTAAGTTCCGCGGGCAATGAGCAGTTCTTC.

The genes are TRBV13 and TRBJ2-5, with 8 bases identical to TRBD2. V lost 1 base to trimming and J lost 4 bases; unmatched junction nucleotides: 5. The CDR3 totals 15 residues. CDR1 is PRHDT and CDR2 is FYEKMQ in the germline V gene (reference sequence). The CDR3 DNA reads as TGTGCCAGCAGCTTAGACAGGGCGGGGGGAGAGACCCAGTACTTC. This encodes CASSLDRAGGETQYF.

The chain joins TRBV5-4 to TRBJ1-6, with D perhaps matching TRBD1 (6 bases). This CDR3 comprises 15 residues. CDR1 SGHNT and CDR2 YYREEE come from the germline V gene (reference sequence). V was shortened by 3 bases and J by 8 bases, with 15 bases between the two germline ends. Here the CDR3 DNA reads TGTGCCAGCAGCTCGACACAGGGTCCCGATTCACCCCTCCACTTT. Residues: CASSSTQGPDSPLHF.

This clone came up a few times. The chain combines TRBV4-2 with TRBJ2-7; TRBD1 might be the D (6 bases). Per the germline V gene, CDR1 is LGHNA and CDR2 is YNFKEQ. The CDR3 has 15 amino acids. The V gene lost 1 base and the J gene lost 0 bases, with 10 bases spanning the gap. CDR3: CASSQARGSSYEQYF. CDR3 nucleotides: TGTGCCAGCAGCCAAGCGAGGGGGAGCTCCTACGAGCAGTACTTC.

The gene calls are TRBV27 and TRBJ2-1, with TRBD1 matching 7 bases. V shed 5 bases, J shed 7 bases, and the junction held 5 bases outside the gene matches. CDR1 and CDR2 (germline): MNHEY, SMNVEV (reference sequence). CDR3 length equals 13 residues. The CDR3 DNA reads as TGTGCCAGCAGTCCATCAGGGGGAAATGAGCAGTTCTTC. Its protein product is CASSPSGGNEQFF.

The CDR3 protein is CASSPYISQEQYF. The CDR3 nucleotides are TGTGCCAGCAGCCCGTACATCTCACAGGAGCAGTACTTC. The chain is built from TRBV16 and TRBJ2-7, with no clear D. CDR3 length: 13 amino acids. The germline V gene encodes CDR1 KGHSY and CDR2 FQNENV. Trimming removed 4 bases at V and 7 bases at J, with 14 bases between.

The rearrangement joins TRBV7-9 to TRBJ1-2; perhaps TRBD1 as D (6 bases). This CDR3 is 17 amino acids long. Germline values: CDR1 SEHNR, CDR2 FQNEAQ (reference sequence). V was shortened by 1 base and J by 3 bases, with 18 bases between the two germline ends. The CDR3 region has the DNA TGTGCCAGCAGCTTAGGAGGCGCAGGGGCAGGGGACTATGGCTACACCTTC. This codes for CASSLGGAGAGDYGYTF.

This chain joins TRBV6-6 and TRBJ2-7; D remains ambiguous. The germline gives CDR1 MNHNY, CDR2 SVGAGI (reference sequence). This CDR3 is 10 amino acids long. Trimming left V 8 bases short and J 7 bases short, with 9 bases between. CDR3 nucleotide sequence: TGTGCCAGCGGCCTCGGGGAGCAGTACTTC. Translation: CASGLGEQYF.

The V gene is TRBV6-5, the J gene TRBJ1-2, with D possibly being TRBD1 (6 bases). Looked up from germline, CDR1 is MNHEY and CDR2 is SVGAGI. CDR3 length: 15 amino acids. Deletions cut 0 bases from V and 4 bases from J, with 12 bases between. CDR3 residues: CASSYSSGAGYGYTF. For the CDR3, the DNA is TGTGCCAGCAGTTACTCATCAGGGGCGGGCTATGGCTACACCTTC.

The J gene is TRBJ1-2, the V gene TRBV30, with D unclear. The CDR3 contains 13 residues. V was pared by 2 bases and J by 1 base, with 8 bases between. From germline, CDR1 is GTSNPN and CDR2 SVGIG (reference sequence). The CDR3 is CAWSTGVNYGYTF. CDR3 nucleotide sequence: TGTGCCTGGAGTACCGGAGTTAACTATGGCTACACCTTC.

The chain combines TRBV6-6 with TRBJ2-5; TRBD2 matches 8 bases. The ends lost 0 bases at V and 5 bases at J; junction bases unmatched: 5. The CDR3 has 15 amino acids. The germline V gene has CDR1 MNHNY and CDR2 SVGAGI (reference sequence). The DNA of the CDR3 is TGTGCCAGCAGTTACTCCTTAGCGGGGAAGGAGACCCAGTACTTC. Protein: CASSYSLAGKETQYF.

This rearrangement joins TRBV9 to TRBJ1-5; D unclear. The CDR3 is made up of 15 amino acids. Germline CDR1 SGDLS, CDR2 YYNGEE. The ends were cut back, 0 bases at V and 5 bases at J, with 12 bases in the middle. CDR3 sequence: CASSVGSGRDQPQHF. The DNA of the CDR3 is TGTGCCAGCAGCGTAGGTTCTGGGAGGGATCAGCCCCAGCATTTT.

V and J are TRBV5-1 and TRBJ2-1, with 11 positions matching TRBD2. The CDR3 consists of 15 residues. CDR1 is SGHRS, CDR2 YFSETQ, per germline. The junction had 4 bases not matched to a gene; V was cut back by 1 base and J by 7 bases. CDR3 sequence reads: CASSLLAGGRNEQFF. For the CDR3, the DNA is TGCGCCAGCAGCTTGCTAGCGGGGGGTAGGAATGAGCAGTTCTTC.

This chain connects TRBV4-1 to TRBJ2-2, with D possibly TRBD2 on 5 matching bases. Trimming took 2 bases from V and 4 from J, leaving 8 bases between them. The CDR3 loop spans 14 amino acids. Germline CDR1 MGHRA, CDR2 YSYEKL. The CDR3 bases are TGCGCCAGCAGCCAACCGAGCGGCACCGGGGAGCTGTTTTTT. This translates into CASSQPSGTGELFF.

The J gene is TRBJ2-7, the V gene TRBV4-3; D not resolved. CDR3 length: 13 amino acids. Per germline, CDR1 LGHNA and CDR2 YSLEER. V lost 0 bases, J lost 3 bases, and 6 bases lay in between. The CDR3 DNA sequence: TGCGCCAGCAGCCAAGACGCCTACTACGAGCAGTACTTC. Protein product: CASSQDAYYEQYF.

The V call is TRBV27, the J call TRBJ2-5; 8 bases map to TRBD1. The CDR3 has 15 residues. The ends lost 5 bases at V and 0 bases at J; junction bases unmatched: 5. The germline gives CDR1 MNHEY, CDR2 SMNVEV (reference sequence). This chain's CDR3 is CASSLGQGNQETQYF. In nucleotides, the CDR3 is TGTGCCAGCAGTCTTGGACAGGGAAACCAAGAGACCCAGTACTTC.

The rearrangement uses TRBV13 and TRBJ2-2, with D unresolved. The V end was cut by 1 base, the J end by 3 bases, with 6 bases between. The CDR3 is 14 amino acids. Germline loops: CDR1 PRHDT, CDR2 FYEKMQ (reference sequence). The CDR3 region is CASSLETDTGELFF. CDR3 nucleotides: TGTGCCAGCAGCTTAGAAACTGACACCGGGGAGCTGTTTTTT.